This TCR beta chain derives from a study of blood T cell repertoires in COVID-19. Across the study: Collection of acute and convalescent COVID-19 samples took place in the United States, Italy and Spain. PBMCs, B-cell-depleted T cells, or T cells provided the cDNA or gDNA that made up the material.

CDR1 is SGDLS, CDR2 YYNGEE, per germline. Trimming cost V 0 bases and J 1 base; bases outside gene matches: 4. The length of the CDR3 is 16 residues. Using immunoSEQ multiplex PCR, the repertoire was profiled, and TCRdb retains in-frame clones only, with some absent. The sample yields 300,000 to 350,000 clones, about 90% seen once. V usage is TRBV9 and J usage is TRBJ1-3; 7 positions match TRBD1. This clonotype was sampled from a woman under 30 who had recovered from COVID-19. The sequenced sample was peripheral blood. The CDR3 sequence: CASSVAPTGSGNTIYF. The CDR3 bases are TGTGCCAGCAGCGTAGCCCCGACAGGGTCTGGAAACACCATATATTTT.